This T cell receptor beta chain was obtained from a study of T cell clonotyping in hematopoietic cell transplantation. Study details: Recipients' pretransplant samples followed cytoreduction.

Notes on this clone: The antigen is undetermined.

Repertoires were generated with immunoSEQ multiplex PCR, while TCRdb's copy carries only in-frame clones and drops some. This sample has fewer than 25,000 clones, with roughly 90% found just once. Documented time point: recipient sample about 28 days before transplant, after cytoreduction. Points from the study as a whole: At the given depth, recipient repertoires were over 97% de novo clonotypes. Broader posttransplant TCR repertoire diversity was predicted by graft donor and pretransplant recipient Inverse Simpson Index values. Recipient TCR diversity dropped after transplant; expanded clonotypes rose from day 30 to 180.

The sample in question was peripheral blood mononuclear cells, obtained before stem cell transplant. This TCR was sampled from a man between 18 and 29 years old with biphenotypic leukemia. Some clones in this sample may be carry-over from other donors' samples.

The CDR3 region has the DNA TGTGCCAGCGGGGGCAGCCCGAGCTCCTACGAGCAGTACTTC. Its protein is CASGGSPSSYEQYF. The V call is TRBV6-5, the J call TRBJ2-7; TRBD1 is a possible D gene (6 bases). Trimming took off 8 bases at V and 0 bases at J, with 14 bases between the two ends. The CDR3 covers 14 residues. The germline gives CDR1 MNHEY, CDR2 SVGAGI.